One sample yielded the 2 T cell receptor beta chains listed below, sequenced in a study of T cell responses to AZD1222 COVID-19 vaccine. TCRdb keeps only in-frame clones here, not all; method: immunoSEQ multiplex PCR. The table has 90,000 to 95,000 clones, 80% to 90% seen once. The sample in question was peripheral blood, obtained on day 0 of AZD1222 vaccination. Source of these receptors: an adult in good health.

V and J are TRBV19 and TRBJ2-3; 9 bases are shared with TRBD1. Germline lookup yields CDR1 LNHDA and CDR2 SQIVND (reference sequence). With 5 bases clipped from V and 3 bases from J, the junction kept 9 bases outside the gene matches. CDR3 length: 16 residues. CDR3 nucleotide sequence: TGTGCCAGTAGTTCCAACAGGGGGCTCGGGACAGATACGCAGTATTTT. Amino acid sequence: CASSSNRGLGTDTQYF.

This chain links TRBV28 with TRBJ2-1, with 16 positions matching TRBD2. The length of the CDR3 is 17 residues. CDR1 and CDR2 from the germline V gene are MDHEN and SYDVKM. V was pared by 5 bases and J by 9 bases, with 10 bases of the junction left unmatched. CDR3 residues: CASSRGAGTSGRVEQFF. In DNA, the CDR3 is TGTGCCAGCAGTCGTGGGGCCGGGACTAGCGGGAGGGTTGAGCAGTTCTTC.